This section outlines one TCR beta chain sequence together with its context. This receptor's antigen is unknown. The record has no base qualities; no much larger clone is one base away. The data are from a study of T cell responses to AZD1222 COVID-19 vaccine (dated by TCRdb to the early 2020s). With regard to the full study: Because spike-specific TCR depth and breadth did not differ between the two schedules, AZD1222 recipients who got a second dose at roughly 4 weeks were pooled with those who got a second dose at roughly 12 weeks. TCR sequencing covered roughly 230 trial participants: 200 to 210 given two doses of AZD1222 and 26 given two doses of MenACWY control vaccine. Trial participants were enrolled into age subgroups of 18-55, 56-69 and 70-plus years, which contained about 150, 27 and 61 TCR-sequenced participants, respectively. Points the paper makes about the study in general: Nearly half of unique spike-specific TCRs reportedly recognized epitopes outside regions mutated in the B.1.351 and B.1.1.7 variants. Because no samples from the day 14 peak response were available, repertoires could be characterized only after the peak T cell response. Most participants were white British and females outnumbered males, and the authors suggested that clonal diversity may have been underestimated. The whole spike protein was spanned by vaccine-associated CD4 TCRs, and dominant responses were seen in regions 160-218 and 743-854. Conclusions about previously exposed vaccinees are limited because only 6 or 7 AZD1222 recipients were SARS-CoV-2 seropositive at baseline. In the small 56-69-year group, the increase in depth fell short of significance, most likely because of low power. After two AZD1222 doses, both the breadth and the depth of spike-specific TCRs were significantly higher than at day 0 and than in MenACWY recipients.

The CDR3 goes from the cysteine to the phenylalanine over 12 residues. Just the 36-base CDR3 DNA is kept, in frame starting at base 1. According to the germline V gene, CDR1 reads KGHDR and CDR2 reads SFDVKD. Trimming at the junction amounts to 1 base on V and 7 bases on J, and the germline ends lie 4 bases apart. In light of the paper, this sample's time point label describes: baseline before first vaccination. Vaccinee samples came from UK trials COV001 and COV002, including a single-blind randomized controlled phase 2/3 trial of AZD1222 (ChAdOx1 nCoV-19) in healthy adults. For TCRbeta chain sequencing, PBMC samples from trial participants were taken at day 0 and at day 28 after the second dose. The CDR3 regions of human TCRbeta chains were analyzed by immunosequencing. The authors processed their data as follows. Repertoire TCRs were matched against a reference library of SARS-CoV-2-specific TCRs generated with the MIRA antigen-specificity platform. Breadth meant the fraction of unique TCRs that were SARS-CoV-2-associated, whereas depth meant the fraction of total T cells that were SARS-CoV-2-associated. Each spike-specific TCR was assigned to its reactive spike region and to a CD4 or CD8 class using the MIRA data. Log10-transformed breadth and depth values were compared by one-way ANOVA with Sidak's multiple comparisons tests. This is the immuneACCESS table as TCRdb keeps it, with only in-frame sequences that have V and J called. A part of the clones is gone; compared with another copy, unresolved V genes explain less than half, and the rest is unexplained. From that table come the V and J calls and clone size; the DNA was used to work out D and trimming. Within this sample are some 92,000 clones, with 91% of them counted one time only. The ten largest account for 7.5% of the sample.

This receptor was identified in an adult in good health. The receptor chain draws on TRBV24-1 and TRBJ1-5; the D gene cannot be resolved reliably. The sequencing here drew on peripheral blood, taken on day 0 of AZD1222 vaccination. The base sequence is TGTGCCACCAGTGATTTTGGGCAGCCCCAGCATTTT. It specifies CATSDFGQPQHF.